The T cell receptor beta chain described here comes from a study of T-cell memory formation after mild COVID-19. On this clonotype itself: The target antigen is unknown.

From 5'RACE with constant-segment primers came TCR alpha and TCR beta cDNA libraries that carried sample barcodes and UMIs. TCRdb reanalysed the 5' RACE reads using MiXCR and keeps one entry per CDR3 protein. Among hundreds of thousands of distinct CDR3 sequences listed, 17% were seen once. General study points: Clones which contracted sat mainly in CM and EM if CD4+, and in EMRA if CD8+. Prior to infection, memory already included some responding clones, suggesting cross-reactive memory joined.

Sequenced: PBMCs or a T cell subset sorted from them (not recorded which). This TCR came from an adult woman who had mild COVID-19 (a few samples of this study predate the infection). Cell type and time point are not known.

The CDR3 bases are TGTGCCAGCAGTGAAATTTCGGTGGGACAGCTCTTCAATCAGCCCCAGCATTTT. Its protein is CASSEISVGQLFNQPQHF. The V gene is TRBV6-1, the J gene TRBJ1-5; 7 bases are shared with TRBD1. Germline CDR1 is MNHNS and CDR2 is SASEGT. J was trimmed by 3 bases and V by 2 bases; bases with no gene match: 13. The CDR3 is 18 amino acids.